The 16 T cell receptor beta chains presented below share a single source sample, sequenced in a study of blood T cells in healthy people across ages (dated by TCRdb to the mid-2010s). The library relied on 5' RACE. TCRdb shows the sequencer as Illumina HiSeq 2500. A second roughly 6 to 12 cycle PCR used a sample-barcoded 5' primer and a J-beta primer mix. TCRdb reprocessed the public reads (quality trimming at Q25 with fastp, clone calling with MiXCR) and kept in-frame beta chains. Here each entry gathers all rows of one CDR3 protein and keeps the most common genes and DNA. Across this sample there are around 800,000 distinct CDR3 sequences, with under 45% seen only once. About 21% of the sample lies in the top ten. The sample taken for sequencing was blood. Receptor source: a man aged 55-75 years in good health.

In DNA, the CDR3 is TGTGCCAGCAGCCCAATAGGAGGCAGCCGTAACTATGGCTACACCTTC. Translation gives CASSPIGGSRNYGYTF. V is TRBV11-2 and J is TRBJ1-2; no firm D call. V was trimmed by 5 bases and J by 1 base, leaving 17 bases between them. The CDR3 runs to 16 residues. Germline V gene data show CDR1 as SGHAT and CDR2 as FQNNGV.

DNA of the CDR3: TGTGCCAGCAGTTTCCGCCCGAATAGCGGGAGTCACGAGCAGTACTTC. It is translated as CASSFRPNSGSHEQYF. The V call is TRBV27, the J call TRBJ2-7; TRBD2 matches 9 bases. Trimming cost V 3 bases and J 5 bases; bases outside gene matches: 11. The V gene's germline CDR1 is MNHEY and CDR2 SMNVEV (reference sequence). This CDR3 spans 16 amino acids.

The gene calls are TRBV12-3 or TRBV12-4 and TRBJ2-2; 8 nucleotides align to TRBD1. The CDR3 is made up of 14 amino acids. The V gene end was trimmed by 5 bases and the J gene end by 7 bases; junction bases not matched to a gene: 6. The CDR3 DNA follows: TGTGCCAGCAGTCAAGACAGGGGTGTCGGGGAGCTGTTTTTT. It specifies CASSQDRGVGELFF.

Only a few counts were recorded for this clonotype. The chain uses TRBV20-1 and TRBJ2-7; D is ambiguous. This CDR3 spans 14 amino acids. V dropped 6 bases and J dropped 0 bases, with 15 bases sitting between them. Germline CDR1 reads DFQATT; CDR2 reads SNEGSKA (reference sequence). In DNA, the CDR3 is TGCAGTGCCAAAGGTGGGCCGAGCTCCTACGAGCAGTACTTC. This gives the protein CSAKGGPSSYEQYF.

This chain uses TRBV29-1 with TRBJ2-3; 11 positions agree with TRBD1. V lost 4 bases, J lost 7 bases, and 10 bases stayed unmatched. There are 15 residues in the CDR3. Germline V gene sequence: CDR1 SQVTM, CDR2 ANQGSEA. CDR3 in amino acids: CSVGVGQGVRNTQYF. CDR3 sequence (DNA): TGCAGCGTTGGGGTGGGACAGGGGGTAAGAAATACGCAGTATTTT.

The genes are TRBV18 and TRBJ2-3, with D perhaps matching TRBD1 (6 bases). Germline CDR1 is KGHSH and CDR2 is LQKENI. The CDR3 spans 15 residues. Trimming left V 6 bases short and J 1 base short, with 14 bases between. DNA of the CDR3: TGTGCCAGCTCGACAGGCTATTACGGCACAGATACGCAGTATTTT. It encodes CASSTGYYGTDTQYF.

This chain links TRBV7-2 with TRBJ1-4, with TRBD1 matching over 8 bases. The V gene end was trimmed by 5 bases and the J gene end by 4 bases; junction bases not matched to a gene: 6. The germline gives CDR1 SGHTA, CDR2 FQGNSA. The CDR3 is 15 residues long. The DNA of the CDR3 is TGTGCCAGCAGCCCAAGGACAGGGATTAATGAAAAACTGTTTTTT. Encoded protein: CASSPRTGINEKLFF.

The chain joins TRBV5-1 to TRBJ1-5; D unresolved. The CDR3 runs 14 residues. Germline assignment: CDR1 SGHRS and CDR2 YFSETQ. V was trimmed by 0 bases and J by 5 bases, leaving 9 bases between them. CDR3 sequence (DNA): TGCGCCAGCAGCTTGGGAGGGAAAGATCAGCCCCAGCATTTT. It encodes CASSLGGKDQPQHF.

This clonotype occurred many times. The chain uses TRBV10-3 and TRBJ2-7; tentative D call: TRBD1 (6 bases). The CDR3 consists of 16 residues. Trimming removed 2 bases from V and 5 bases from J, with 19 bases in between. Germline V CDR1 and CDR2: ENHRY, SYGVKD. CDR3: CAISEQDSSSPHEQYF. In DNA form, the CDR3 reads TGTGCCATCAGTGAGCAGGACAGTTCCTCCCCCCACGAGCAGTACTTC.

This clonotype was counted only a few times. CDR3 DNA sequence: TGTGCCAGCAGTGATGGGGCGACAGGGAAGGATGAGCAGTTCTTC. As protein: CASSDGATGKDEQFF. The gene calls are TRBV6-1 and TRBJ2-1, with 7 bases matching TRBD1. Per germline, CDR1 MNHNS and CDR2 SASEGT. With 3 bases clipped from V and 8 bases from J, the junction kept 10 bases outside the gene matches. CDR3 length: 15 amino acids.

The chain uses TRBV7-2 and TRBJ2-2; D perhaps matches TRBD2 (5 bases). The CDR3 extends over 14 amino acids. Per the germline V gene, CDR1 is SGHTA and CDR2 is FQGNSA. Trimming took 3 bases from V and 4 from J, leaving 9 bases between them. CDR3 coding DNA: TGTGCCAGCAGCTTGGAGGACTTCACCGGGGAGCTGTTTTTT. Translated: CASSLEDFTGELFF.

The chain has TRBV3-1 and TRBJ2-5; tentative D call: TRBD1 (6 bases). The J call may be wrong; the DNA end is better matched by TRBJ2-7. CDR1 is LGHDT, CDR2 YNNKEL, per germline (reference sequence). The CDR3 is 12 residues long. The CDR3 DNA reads TGTGCCAGCACCGGGACAACATGCGAGCAGTACTTC. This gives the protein CASTGTTCEQYF.

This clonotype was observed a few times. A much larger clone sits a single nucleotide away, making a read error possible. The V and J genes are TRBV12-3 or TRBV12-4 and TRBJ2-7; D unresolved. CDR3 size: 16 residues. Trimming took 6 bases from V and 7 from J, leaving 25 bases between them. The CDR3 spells CASRLNRPILGNEQYF. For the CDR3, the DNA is TGTGCCAGCAGACTTAATAGGCCCATACTGGGCAATGAGCAGTACTTC.

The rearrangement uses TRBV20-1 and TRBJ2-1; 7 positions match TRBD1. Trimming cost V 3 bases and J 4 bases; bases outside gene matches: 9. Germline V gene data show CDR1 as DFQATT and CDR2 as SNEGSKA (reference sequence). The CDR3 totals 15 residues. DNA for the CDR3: TGCAGTGCTAGGGAACAGGGGATGCCTTACAATGAGCAGTTCTTC. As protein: CSAREQGMPYNEQFF.

The CDR3 sequence is CSARPGAGRNEQFF. The CDR3 nucleotides are TGCAGTGCTAGACCCGGAGCAGGTAGGAATGAGCAGTTCTTC. The chain links TRBV20-1 to TRBJ2-1; no definite D call. CDR3 size: 14 residues. The germline gives CDR1 DFQATT, CDR2 SNEGSKA (reference sequence). V lost 2 bases and J lost 7, with 15 bases in between.

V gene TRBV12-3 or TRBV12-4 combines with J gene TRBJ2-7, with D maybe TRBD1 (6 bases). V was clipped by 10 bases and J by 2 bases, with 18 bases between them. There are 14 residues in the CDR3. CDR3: CATSPTGRTYEQYF. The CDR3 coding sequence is TGTGCCACCAGCCCGACAGGAAGAACCTACGAGCAGTACTTC.